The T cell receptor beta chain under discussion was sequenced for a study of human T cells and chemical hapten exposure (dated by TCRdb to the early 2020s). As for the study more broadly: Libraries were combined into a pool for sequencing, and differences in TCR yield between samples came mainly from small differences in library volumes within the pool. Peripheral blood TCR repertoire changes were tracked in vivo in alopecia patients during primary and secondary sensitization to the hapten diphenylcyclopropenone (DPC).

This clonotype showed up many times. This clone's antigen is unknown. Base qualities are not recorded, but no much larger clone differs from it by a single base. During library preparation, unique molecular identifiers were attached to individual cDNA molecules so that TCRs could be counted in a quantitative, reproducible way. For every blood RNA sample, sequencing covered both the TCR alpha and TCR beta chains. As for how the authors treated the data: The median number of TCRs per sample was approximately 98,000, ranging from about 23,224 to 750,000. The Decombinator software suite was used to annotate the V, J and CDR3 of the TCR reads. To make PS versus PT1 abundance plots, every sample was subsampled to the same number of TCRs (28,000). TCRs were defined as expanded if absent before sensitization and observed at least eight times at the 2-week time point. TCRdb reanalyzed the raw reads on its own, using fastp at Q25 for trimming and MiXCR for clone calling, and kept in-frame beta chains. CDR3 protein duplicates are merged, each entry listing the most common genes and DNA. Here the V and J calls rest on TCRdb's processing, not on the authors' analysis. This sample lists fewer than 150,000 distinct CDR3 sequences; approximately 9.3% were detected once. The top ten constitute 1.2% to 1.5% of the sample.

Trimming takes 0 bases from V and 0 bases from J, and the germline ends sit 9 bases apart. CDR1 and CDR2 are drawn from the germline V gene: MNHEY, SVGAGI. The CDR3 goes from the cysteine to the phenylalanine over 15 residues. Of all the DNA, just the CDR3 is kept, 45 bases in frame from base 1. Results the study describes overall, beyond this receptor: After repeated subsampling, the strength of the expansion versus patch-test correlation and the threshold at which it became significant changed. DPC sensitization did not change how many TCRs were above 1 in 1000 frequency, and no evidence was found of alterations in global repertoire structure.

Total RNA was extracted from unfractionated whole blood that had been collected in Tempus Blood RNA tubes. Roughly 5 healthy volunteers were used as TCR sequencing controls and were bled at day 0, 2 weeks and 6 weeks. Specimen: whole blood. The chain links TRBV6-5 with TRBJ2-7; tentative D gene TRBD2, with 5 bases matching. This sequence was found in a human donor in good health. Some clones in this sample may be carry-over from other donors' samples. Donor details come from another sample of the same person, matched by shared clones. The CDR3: CASSYSILDSYEQYF. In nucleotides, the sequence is TGTGCCAGCAGTTACTCGATACTAGACTCCTACGAGCAGTACTTC.